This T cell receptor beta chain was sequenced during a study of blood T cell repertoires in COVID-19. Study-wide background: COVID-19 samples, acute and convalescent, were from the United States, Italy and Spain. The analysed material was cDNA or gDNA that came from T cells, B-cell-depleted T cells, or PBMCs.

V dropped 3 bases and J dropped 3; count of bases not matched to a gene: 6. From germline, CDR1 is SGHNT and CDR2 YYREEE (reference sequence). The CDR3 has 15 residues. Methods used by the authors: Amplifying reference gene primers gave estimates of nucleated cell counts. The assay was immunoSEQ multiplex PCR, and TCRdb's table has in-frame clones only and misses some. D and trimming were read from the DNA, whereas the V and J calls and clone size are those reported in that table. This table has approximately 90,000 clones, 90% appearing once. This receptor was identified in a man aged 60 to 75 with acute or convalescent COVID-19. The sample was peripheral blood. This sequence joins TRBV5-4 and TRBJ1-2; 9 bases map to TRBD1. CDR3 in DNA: TGTGCCAGCAGCTATGGACAGGGGAAGGACTATGGCTACACCTTC. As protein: CASSYGQGKDYGYTF.